This TCR beta chain was captured in a study of blood T cell repertoires in COVID-19. The wider study: The United States, Italy and Spain were the sources of the acute and convalescent COVID-19 samples.

Per the original data handling: Quantification of nucleated cells was approximated via reference gene primer amplification. Sequencing was performed with immunoSEQ multiplex PCR; in TCRdb, only in-frame clones are kept and a portion is missing. That table is the source of V, J and clone size, and D and trimming were worked out from the DNA. Counted here are fewer than 250,000 clones, around 78% occurring once; the ten biggest clones make up 2% to 3%. Trimming shortened V by 2 bases and J by 0 bases, and 6 bases separated the two germline ends. Germline V lookup: CDR1 SGHTA, CDR2 FQGTGA. The CDR3 sequence is 14 residues long.

Sequencing input: peripheral blood. The V and J genes are TRBV7-3 and TRBJ2-3, with unresolved D. The clonotype comes from a woman aged 70 to 79 with active or convalescent COVID-19. CDR3 coding DNA: TGTGCCAGCAGCTTAGGAGCCAGCACAGATACGCAGTATTTT. This gives the protein CASSLGASTDTQYF.